This T cell receptor beta chain appears in the sequencing data of a study of blood T cell repertoires in COVID-19. Per the original data handling: Reference gene primers were amplified, and this amplification served to estimate nucleated cell counts. Assay: immunoSEQ multiplex PCR; the TCRdb copy retains only in-frame clones and omits some. For V, J and clone size, that table is used; D and trimming come from the DNA. Of roughly 250,000 clones listed, over 75% are singletons. The clonotype comes from a human donor with COVID-19, enrolled during active disease. The donor label of this sample is uncertain. The sequenced material came from peripheral blood.

Here the CDR3 reads CASSSRRGGYEKLFF. CDR3 in DNA: TGTGCCAGCAGTTCCCGGAGAGGGGGTTATGAAAAACTGTTTTTT. This chain joins TRBV28 and TRBJ1-4; D perhaps matches TRBD1 (6 bases). The ends were cut back, 4 bases at V and 6 bases at J, with 15 bases in the middle. The CDR3 runs 15 residues. CDR1 and CDR2 from the germline V gene are MDHEN and SYDVKM.